One and the same sample provided the 6 T cell receptor beta chains below, sequenced in a study of neurological immune-mediated disorders. MiXCR was run by TCRdb on the 5' RACE reads, yielding one entry per CDR3 protein. Of just over 95,000 distinct CDR3 sequences listed, 3.5% to 4% are singletons. The source material was PBMCs. The receptors stem from a young woman with multiple sclerosis.

This clonotype came up many times. The rearrangement joins TRBV30 to TRBJ1-1; unclear D gene. The CDR3 loop spans 12 amino acids. Germline CDR1 is GTSNPN and CDR2 is SVGIG (reference sequence). V was trimmed by 3 bases and J by 2 bases, leaving 7 bases between them. The DNA for the CDR3 is TGTGCCTGGAGGGTCGAAAACACTGAAGCTTTCTTT. Its protein is CAWRVENTEAFF.

This clonotype was seen at least ten times. The chain uses TRBV7-2 and TRBJ2-5; 7 nucleotides line up with TRBD2. The V gene end was trimmed by 2 bases and the J gene end by 2 bases; junction bases not matched to a gene: 8. Germline V gene sequence: CDR1 SGHTA, CDR2 FQGNSA. This CDR3 contains 16 residues. The CDR3 DNA follows: TGTGCCAGCAGCTTACTCCTCCGGGGACTACAAGAGACCCAGTACTTC. Amino acid sequence: CASSLLLRGLQETQYF.

This clonotype has a count of ten or more. The chain has TRBV27 and TRBJ2-7; D is ambiguous. V was cut by 2 bases and J by 2 bases, with 7 bases left in between. This CDR3 is 13 amino acids long. Germline V lookup: CDR1 MNHEY, CDR2 SMNVEV (reference sequence). The CDR3, as DNA: TGTGCCAGCAGTTTAGGGGAAACCTACGAGCAGTACTTC. Its protein product is CASSLGETYEQYF.

This clonotype has at least ten counts. The chain has TRBV19 and TRBJ1-4; D unresolved. Germline assignment: CDR1 LNHDA and CDR2 SQIVND (reference sequence). With 4 bases removed from V and 0 bases from J, the gap between germline ends came to 15 bases. The CDR3 length is 17 residues. The CDR3 is CASSNTRYGATNEKLFF. The CDR3 DNA follows: TGTGCCAGTAGTAATACCAGATATGGAGCAACTAATGAAAAACTGTTTTTT.

This clonotype came up many times. The chain couples TRBV25-1 to TRBJ1-4, with D unresolved. The CDR3 sequence is 15 residues long. The germline V gene encodes CDR1 MGHDK and CDR2 SYGVNS. V was cut by 1 base and J by 4 bases, with 10 bases left in between. CDR3 coding DNA: TGTGCCAGCAGTGAATGGACGGGCTATAATGAAAAACTGTTTTTT. As protein: CASSEWTGYNEKLFF.

In this sample, this clonotype turned up many times. The chain joins TRBV7-6 to TRBJ1-4, with D possibly being TRBD1 (5 bases). This CDR3 has 15 amino acids. Per the germline V gene, CDR1 is SGHVS and CDR2 is FNYEAQ. Trimming pared 6 bases from V and 8 bases from J, leaving 19 bases between. In nucleotides, the CDR3 is TGTGCCAGCAGTCCTTCAGGTTTGGGACGCGAAAAACTGTTTTTT. It is translated as CASSPSGLGREKLFF.